Below, 22 T cell receptor beta chains from the same sample are listed, as sequenced in a study of T cell responses to AZD1222 COVID-19 vaccine (dated by TCRdb to about 2021). Library preparation was by the immunoSEQ multiplex PCR assay. TCRdb took over this immuneACCESS table, retaining in-frame rearrangements with V and J assigned. Such tables are incomplete; in checked studies, under half of the missing clones stem from an unresolved V gene, and the remainder is unexplained. The sample has around 110,000 clones on record, roughly 93% of them singletons. Around 1.5% of the sample rests with the top ten. This sample's time point label indicates: about 28 days (+/-7) after the second vaccine dose. Here the sequenced sample was peripheral blood, taken 28 days after the second AZD1222 dose. These receptors all come from an adult who received the AZD1222 COVID-19 vaccine.

This clone was counted a single time. The chain carries TRBV10-1 and TRBJ2-3, with 9 bases aligning to TRBD1. The CDR3 length is 15 residues. Germline loops: CDR1 WNHNN, CDR2 SYGVQD (reference sequence). Losses at the gene ends were 4 bases for V and 6 bases for J; bases not matched to a gene: 8. The CDR3 DNA reads as TGCGCCAGCAGTGCCTCGGGACAGGGTAGCGATACGCAGTATTTT. Protein sequence: CASSASGQGSDTQYF.

The rearrangement uses TRBV10-3 and TRBJ2-1, with 8 nucleotides matching TRBD2. The CDR3 covers 15 residues. Germline values: CDR1 ENHRY, CDR2 SYGVKD. The ends lost 6 bases at V and 1 base at J; junction bases unmatched: 5. The CDR3 loop reads CAISKLAESYNEQFF. The CDR3, as DNA: TGTGCCATCAGCAAACTAGCGGAATCCTACAATGAGCAGTTCTTC.

The V gene is TRBV18, the J gene TRBJ1-6; no clear D. From germline, CDR1 is KGHSH and CDR2 LQKENI. The CDR3 spans 16 residues. Trimming shortened V by 3 bases and J by 10 bases, and 19 bases separated the two germline ends. CDR3 residues: CASSPQSVEKGSPLHF. The DNA for the CDR3 is TGTGCCAGCTCACCCCAATCGGTGGAGAAGGGCTCACCCCTCCACTTT.

This chain joins TRBV15 and TRBJ2-7, with 8 bases matching TRBD1. This CDR3 comprises 14 residues. Germline CDR1 reads LNHNV; CDR2 reads YYDKDF (reference sequence). V lost 3 bases and J lost 7; bases outside the gene matches: 8. CDR3 sequence (DNA): TGTGCCACCAGCAGCGAAATCAGGGGGCAAGAGCAGTACTTC. Translating gives CATSSEIRGQEQYF.

The J gene is TRBJ2-2, the V gene TRBV5-1; the D gene is possibly TRBD1 (6 bases). Germline CDR1 reads SGHRS; CDR2 reads YFSETQ. V was cut by 2 bases and J by 11 bases, with 10 bases left in between. The CDR3 totals 12 residues. The CDR3 region has the DNA TGCGCCAGCAGCTTTAACAGGGACGAGCTGTTTTTT. Translation: CASSFNRDELFF.

The chain has TRBV5-1 and TRBJ1-2; 8 nucleotides line up with TRBD1. This CDR3 has 17 amino acids. With V trimmed by 5 bases and J by 7 bases, 19 bases remained unmatched. Germline lookup yields CDR1 SGHRS and CDR2 YFSETQ. DNA of the CDR3: TGCGCCAGCAGTTCTATGGGGAAGGCAGGGGGCTTCGGTGGCTACACCTTC. Its protein product is CASSSMGKAGGFGGYTF.

The chain links TRBV18 to TRBJ2-7, with 14 positions matching TRBD2. This CDR3 is built from 17 residues. In germline, CDR1 is KGHSH, CDR2 LQKENI. With 3 bases clipped from V and 3 bases from J, the junction kept 7 bases outside the gene matches. CDR3 DNA: TGTGCCAGCTCACCTGGGACTAGCGGGAGTTTCATCTACGAGCAGTACTTC. It translates to CASSPGTSGSFIYEQYF.

The rearrangement links TRBV30 to TRBJ1-2; no firm D call. This CDR3 region has 14 residues. With 5 bases removed from V and 6 bases from J, the gap between germline ends came to 19 bases. Per germline, CDR1 GTSNPN and CDR2 SVGIG (reference sequence). The CDR3 protein is CAWGLAGRFNGYTF. The CDR3 DNA sequence: TGTGCCTGGGGGCTTGCTGGGAGATTCAATGGCTACACCTTC.

This rearrangement joins TRBV4-2 to TRBJ2-7; 7 bases fit TRBD2. Germline V lookup: CDR1 LGHNA, CDR2 YNFKEQ. The CDR3 is 17 amino acids. Unmatched junction bases numbered 11, after V lost 0 bases and J lost 3 bases. The CDR3 region is CASSQEKGGRGDYEQYF. For the CDR3, the DNA is TGTGCCAGCAGCCAAGAAAAGGGCGGGAGAGGGGACTACGAGCAGTACTTC.

This chain uses TRBV9 with TRBJ1-1; tentative D call: TRBD1 (5 bases). This CDR3 spans 14 amino acids. Trimming cost V 4 bases and J 6 bases, with 16 bases left between them. In germline, CDR1 is SGDLS, CDR2 YYNGEE. CDR3 region: CASSPLGEVAEAFF. The CDR3 region has the DNA TGTGCCAGCAGCCCCCTGGGGGAGGTGGCTGAAGCTTTCTTT.

The chain couples TRBV7-8 to TRBJ2-1; D perhaps matches TRBD2 (5 bases). Trimming stripped 6 bases from V and 10 bases from J, with 19 bases between. CDR1 and CDR2 from the germline V gene are SGHVS and FQNEAQ. The CDR3 has 14 amino acids. CDR3 coding DNA: TGTGCCAGCAGACCTCAGCGGAGGTCGGGGGAGCAGTTCTTC. Protein: CASRPQRRSGEQFF.

The chain couples TRBV27 to TRBJ1-3; weak D call: TRBD1 (5 bases). The germline V and J ends were trimmed by 2 bases and 4 bases, with 12 bases remaining between them. This CDR3 is built from 15 residues. Looked up from germline, CDR1 is MNHEY and CDR2 is SMNVEV (reference sequence). The CDR3 loop reads CASSLRAGTGNTIYF. CDR3 sequence (DNA): TGTGCCAGCAGTTTAAGGGCGGGGACGGGAAACACCATATATTTT.

The J gene is TRBJ1-6, the V gene TRBV5-1; no clear D. CDR1 and CDR2 (germline): SGHRS, YFSETQ. Trimming pared 2 bases from V and 5 bases from J, leaving 8 bases between. The CDR3 is 14 amino acids. CDR3 nucleotides: TGCGCCAGCAGCTTAGGGCTTGATAATTCACCCCTCCACTTT. Its translation: CASSLGLDNSPLHF.

This chain uses TRBV5-5 with TRBJ1-3; a possible D gene is TRBD1 (5 bases). Germline V lookup: CDR1 SGHKS, CDR2 YYEKEE (reference sequence). The CDR3 runs 19 residues. V was trimmed by 4 bases and J by 0 bases, leaving 23 bases between them. DNA of the CDR3: TGTGCCAGCAGCCCCAGACTGACAGTCAGTGACTCCTCTGGAAACACCATATATTTT. This codes for CASSPRLTVSDSSGNTIYF.

This clone was picked up a small number of times. The chain carries TRBV5-1 and TRBJ1-5; D gene ambiguous. The CDR3 extends over 11 amino acids. The germline gives CDR1 SGHRS, CDR2 YFSETQ. The germline V and J ends were trimmed by 4 bases and 5 bases, with 4 bases remaining between them. Written as DNA, the CDR3 is TGCGCCAGCAGCCCCCATCAGCCCCAGCATTTT. As protein: CASSPHQPQHF.

The chain links TRBV6-1 to TRBJ1-6; D is possibly TRBD1 (5 bases). V was clipped by 0 bases and J by 6 bases, with 9 bases between them. The CDR3 consists of 15 residues. CDR1 is MNHNS and CDR2 is SASEGT in the germline V gene. DNA of the CDR3: TGTGCCAGCAGTGAAGCGTGGGGGATTAATTCACCCCTCCACTTT. Translation gives CASSEAWGINSPLHF.

This clone occurred once. The DNA for the CDR3 is TGTGCCAGCTCACCCGGGACTAGTAGCCATGAGCAGTTCTTC. Encoded protein: CASSPGTSSHEQFF. J is TRBJ2-1 and V is TRBV18; TRBD2 matches 8 bases. Germline V CDR1 and CDR2: KGHSH, LQKENI. After removal of 3 bases from V and 8 bases from J, the junction contained 6 bases not matched to a gene. The CDR3 has 14 amino acids. Based on the CDR3 plus reference TRBV18 and TRBJ2-1, the full variable domain is NAGVMQNPRHLVRRRGQEARLRCSPMKGHSHVYWYRQLPEEGLKFMVYLQKENIIDESGMPKERFSAEFPKEGPSILRIQQVVRGDSAAYFCASSPGTSSHEQFFGPGTRLTVL.

This chain joins TRBV2 and TRBJ1-5; the D is unclear. Germline lookup yields CDR1 SNHLY and CDR2 FYNNEI. This CDR3 comprises 14 residues. V shed 0 bases and J shed 6 bases, with 9 bases lying between them. The DNA for the CDR3 is TGTGCCAGCAGTGAAGCGCTTCGAGGTCAGCCCCAGCATTTT. Protein sequence: CASSEALRGQPQHF.

The J gene is TRBJ1-4, the V gene TRBV9; TRBD1 is a possible D gene (6 bases). In germline, CDR1 is SGDLS, CDR2 YYNGEE. The CDR3 loop spans 15 amino acids. V lost 4 bases, J lost 2 bases, and 12 bases lay in between. The CDR3 region has the DNA TGTGCCAGCAGCCCCCCCGGGGGCACTAATGAAAAACTGTTTTTT. Translated: CASSPPGGTNEKLFF.

The chain combines TRBV18 with TRBJ2-7; D might be TRBD1 (6 bases). The CDR3 is made up of 15 amino acids. Per the germline V gene, CDR1 is KGHSH and CDR2 is LQKENI. Trimming pared 1 base from V and 4 bases from J, leaving 14 bases between. The CDR3 here is CASSPLGQISYEQYF. For the CDR3, the DNA is TGTGCCAGCTCACCACTTGGACAGATTTCGTACGAGCAGTACTTC.

V gene TRBV18 combines with J gene TRBJ2-1; D not certain. Germline CDR1 is KGHSH and CDR2 is LQKENI. V lost 3 bases to trimming and J lost 1 base, with 10 bases between them. This CDR3 comprises 15 residues. For the CDR3, the DNA is TGTGCCAGCTCACCGGTCCGTCTGTCCTACAATGAGCAGTTCTTC. Residues: CASSPVRLSYNEQFF. The full variable domain, completed using reference TRBV18 and TRBJ2-1, is NAGVMQNPRHLVRRRGQEARLRCSPMKGHSHVYWYRQLPEEGLKFMVYLQKENIIDESGMPKERFSAEFPKEGPSILRIQQVVRGDSAAYFCASSPVRLSYNEQFFGPGTRLTVL.

V and J are TRBV5-6 and TRBJ2-3; 8 bases match TRBD2. This CDR3 comprises 16 residues. CDR1 and CDR2 (germline): SGHDT, YYEEEE. Trimming cost V 4 bases and J 6 bases; bases outside gene matches: 13. CDR3 nucleotide sequence: TGTGCCAGCAGCCCGGCGACTAGCGACCCGGGGGATACGCAGTATTTT. Protein product: CASSPATSDPGDTQYF.